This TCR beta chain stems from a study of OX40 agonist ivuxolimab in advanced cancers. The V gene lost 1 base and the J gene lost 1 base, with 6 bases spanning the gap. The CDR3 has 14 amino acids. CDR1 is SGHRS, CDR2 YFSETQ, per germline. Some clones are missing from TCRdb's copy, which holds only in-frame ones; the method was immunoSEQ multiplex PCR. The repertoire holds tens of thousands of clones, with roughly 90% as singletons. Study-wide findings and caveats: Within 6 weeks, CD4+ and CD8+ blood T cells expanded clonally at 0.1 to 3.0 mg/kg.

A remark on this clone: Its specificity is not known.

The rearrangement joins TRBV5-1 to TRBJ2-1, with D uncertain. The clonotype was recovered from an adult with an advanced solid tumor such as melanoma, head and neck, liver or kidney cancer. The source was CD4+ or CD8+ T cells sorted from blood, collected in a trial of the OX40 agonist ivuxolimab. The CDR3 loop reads CASSLQLSYNEQFF. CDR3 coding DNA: TGCGCCAGCAGCTTGCAACTGTCCTACAATGAGCAGTTCTTC.